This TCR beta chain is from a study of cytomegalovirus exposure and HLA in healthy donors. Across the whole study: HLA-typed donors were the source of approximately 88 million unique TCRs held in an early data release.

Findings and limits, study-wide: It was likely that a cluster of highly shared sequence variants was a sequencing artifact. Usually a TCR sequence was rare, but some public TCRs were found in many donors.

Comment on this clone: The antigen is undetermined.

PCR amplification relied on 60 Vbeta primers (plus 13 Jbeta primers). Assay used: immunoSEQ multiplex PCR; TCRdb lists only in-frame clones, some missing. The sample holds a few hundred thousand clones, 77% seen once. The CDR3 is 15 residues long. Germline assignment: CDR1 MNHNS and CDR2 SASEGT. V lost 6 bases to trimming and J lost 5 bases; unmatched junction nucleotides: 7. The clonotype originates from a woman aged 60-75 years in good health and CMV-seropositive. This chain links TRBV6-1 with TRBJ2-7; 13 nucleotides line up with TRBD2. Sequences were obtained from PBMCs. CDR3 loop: CASSLLAGGENEQYF. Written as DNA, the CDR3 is TGTGCCAGCAGCCTACTAGCGGGGGGGGAGAACGAGCAGTACTTC.